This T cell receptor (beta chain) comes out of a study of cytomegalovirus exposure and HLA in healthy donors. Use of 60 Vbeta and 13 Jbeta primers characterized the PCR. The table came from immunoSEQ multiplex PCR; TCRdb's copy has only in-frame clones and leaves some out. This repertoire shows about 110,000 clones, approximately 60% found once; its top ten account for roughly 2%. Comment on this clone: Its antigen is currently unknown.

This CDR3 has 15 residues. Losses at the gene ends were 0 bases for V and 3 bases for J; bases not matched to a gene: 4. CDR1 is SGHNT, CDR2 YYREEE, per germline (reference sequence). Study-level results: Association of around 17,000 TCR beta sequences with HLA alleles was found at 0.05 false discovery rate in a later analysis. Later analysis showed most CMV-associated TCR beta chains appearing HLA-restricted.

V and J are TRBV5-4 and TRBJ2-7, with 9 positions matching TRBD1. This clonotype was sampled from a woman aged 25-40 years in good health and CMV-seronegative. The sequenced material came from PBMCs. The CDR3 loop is CASSLGVTGGYEQYF. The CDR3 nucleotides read TGTGCCAGCAGCTTGGGGGTGACAGGGGGCTACGAGCAGTACTTC.